A single sample is the source of the 21 T cell receptor beta chains below, sequenced in a study of early T cells in non-severe SARS-CoV-2 infection. One entry per CDR3 protein, called by TCRdb with MiXCR from the 5' RACE reads. The sample yields roughly 51,000 distinct CDR3 sequences, roughly 9.8% seen once. The sequenced sample consisted of whole blood. The origin of the receptors is an adult who was a healthcare worker with PCR-confirmed SARS-CoV-2 infection or an uninfected control (not recorded which).

This clonotype was found many times. CDR3 sequence reads: CAWTSGASTDTQYF. The CDR3, as DNA: TGTGCCTGGACTAGCGGAGCTAGCACAGATACGCAGTATTTT. The V and J genes are TRBV30 and TRBJ2-3; the match to TRBD2 covers 7 bases. There are 14 residues in the CDR3. Losses at the gene ends were 4 bases for V and 0 bases for J; bases not matched to a gene: 4. Looked up from germline, CDR1 is GTSNPN and CDR2 is SVGIG (reference sequence).

This clonotype has at least ten counts. The CDR3 sequence is CATSRVGVNTEAFF. The CDR3 bases are TGTGCCACCAGCAGAGTGGGAGTGAACACTGAAGCTTTCTTT. The gene calls are TRBV15 and TRBJ1-1, with D unresolved. Germline assignment: CDR1 LNHNV and CDR2 YYDKDF (reference sequence). The CDR3 totals 14 residues. Trimming shortened V by 1 base and J by 0 bases, and 6 bases separated the two germline ends.

This chain connects TRBV7-9 to TRBJ1-4; no firm D call. The V and J ends lost 7 bases and 2 bases respectively, with 11 bases between them. The CDR3 is made up of 14 amino acids. Germline V gene lookup returns CDR1 SEHNR and CDR2 FQNEAQ (reference sequence). CDR3 protein: CASTERSTNEKLFF. In DNA form, the CDR3 reads TGTGCCAGCACCGAAAGGAGTACTAATGAAAAACTGTTTTTT.

This chain uses TRBV6-1 with TRBJ2-2; TRBD1 matches at 7 bases. The CDR3 covers 16 residues. V lost 6 bases, J lost 1 base, and 8 bases stayed unmatched. Germline assignment: CDR1 MNHNS and CDR2 SASEGT. The DNA for the CDR3 is TGTGCCAGCAGAGAGCCGGGACAGATGAACACCGGGGAGCTGTTTTTT. Translation gives CASREPGQMNTGELFF.

The genes are TRBV12-3 or TRBV12-4 and TRBJ2-7; 8 nucleotides match TRBD1. This CDR3 region has 12 residues. The J segment lost 6 bases and the V segment lost 6 bases, leaving 4 bases of the junction unmatched. This chain's CDR3 is CASRPTGGEQYF. Here the CDR3 DNA reads TGTGCCAGCAGGCCAACAGGGGGCGAGCAGTACTTC.

This clonotype was observed a few times. The chain links TRBV27 to TRBJ2-7, with D possibly being TRBD2 (6 bases). CDR1 MNHEY and CDR2 SMNVEV come from the germline V gene (reference sequence). With 2 bases removed from V and 3 bases from J, the gap between germline ends came to 11 bases. The CDR3 has 14 residues. Here the CDR3 reads CASSLGGADYEQYF. The CDR3 nucleotides are TGTGCCAGCAGTTTAGGAGGGGCGGACTACGAGCAGTACTTC.

This clonotype was recorded a few times. The chain joins TRBV7-3 to TRBJ1-1; no clear D. The germline V gene has CDR1 SGHTA and CDR2 FQGTGA. The CDR3 runs 15 residues. V lost 4 bases and J 0 bases, leaving 12 bases between the germline ends. CDR3 in amino acids: CASSSTSSMNTEAFF. DNA of the CDR3: TGTGCCAGCAGCTCAACCTCCAGTATGAACACTGAAGCTTTCTTT.

The table lists this clonotype with a few counts. The chain has TRBV3-1 and TRBJ1-2; D is uncertain. The CDR3 covers 15 residues. V lost 1 base and J 4 bases, leaving 13 bases between the germline ends. Germline V gene sequence: CDR1 LGHDT, CDR2 YNNKEL (reference sequence). The CDR3 DNA reads as TGTGCCAGCAGCCAAGGGGTGGCTGGATTCTATGGCTACACCTTC. It codes for CASSQGVAGFYGYTF. Full variable domain (missing parts from reference TRBV3-1 and TRBJ1-2): DTAVSQTPKYLVTQMGNDKSIKCEQNLGHDTMYWYKQDSKKFLKIMFSYNNKELIINETVPNRFSPKSPDKAHLNLHINSLELGDSAVYFCASSQGVAGFYGYTFGSGTRLTVV.

V and J are TRBV28 and TRBJ2-1; D is unclear. The CDR3 runs 11 residues. Per the germline V gene, CDR1 is MDHEN and CDR2 is SYDVKM. With 2 bases removed from V and 8 bases from J, the gap between germline ends came to 4 bases. The CDR3 DNA reads as TGTGCCAGCAGTTTAAGTTATGAGCAGTTCTTC. It translates to CASSLSYEQFF.

This clonotype appeared many times. Here the CDR3 DNA reads TGTGCCAGCAGCCTGGGACAGAGTCCCGAAGCTTTCTTT. Translated: CASSLGQSPEAFF. The chain couples TRBV7-6 to TRBJ1-1, with 7 bases matching TRBD1. Germline loops: CDR1 SGHVS, CDR2 FNYEAQ. V shed 5 bases and J 8 bases; nucleotides not matched to a gene: 8. The CDR3 covers 13 residues.

This clonotype was found a few times. The chain employs TRBV5-1 and TRBJ2-2; D is possibly TRBD2 (6 bases). There are 15 residues in the CDR3. The V end lost 4 bases, the J end lost 3 bases, and 13 bases lay between the germline ends. Germline CDR1 and CDR2: SGHRS and YFSETQ. CDR3: CASSRRAGDTGELFF. The CDR3 DNA reads as TGCGCCAGCAGCCGACGAGCGGGCGACACCGGGGAGCTGTTTTTT.

This clonotype was seen many times. The chain employs TRBV19 and TRBJ1-5; D gene unclear. This CDR3 has 14 residues. V was shortened by 5 bases and J by 2 bases, with 10 bases between the two germline ends. The V gene's germline CDR1 is LNHDA and CDR2 SQIVND (reference sequence). CDR3 protein: CASSYTQGNQPQHF. The CDR3 nucleotides read TGTGCCAGTAGTTATACCCAGGGCAATCAGCCCCAGCATTTT.

About this clonotype itself: A junction boundary mismatches the germline segment, possibly from a read error. The chain has TRBV29-1 and TRBJ2-2, with 11 bases fitting TRBD1. CDR1 and CDR2 (germline): SQVTM, ANQGSEA. The CDR3 sequence is 14 residues long. This CDR3 is CSVDPGQGGGELFF. CDR3 nucleotide sequence: TGCAGCGTTGATCCGGGACAGGGGGGCGGGGAGCTTTTTTTT.

Only a few counts were recorded for this clonotype. The chain employs TRBV5-1 and TRBJ2-5; perhaps TRBD1 as D (6 bases). The CDR3 consists of 15 residues. V shed 3 bases and J shed 1 base, with 13 bases lying between them. Germline V gives CDR1 SGHRS, CDR2 YFSETQ. The CDR3 region is CASSSLQGAQETQYF. For the CDR3, the DNA is TGCGCCAGCAGCTCCCTACAGGGTGCCCAAGAGACCCAGTACTTC.

This clonotype has a count of ten or more. The V gene is TRBV29-1, the J gene TRBJ2-5; 13 nucleotides match TRBD2. The CDR3 is 15 amino acids. CDR1 SQVTM and CDR2 ANQGSEA come from the germline V gene. V was pared by 3 bases and J by 1 base, with 2 bases of the junction left unmatched. The chain's CDR3 is CSVETSGRTQETQYF. Written as DNA, the CDR3 is TGCAGCGTTGAGACTAGCGGGAGGACCCAAGAGACCCAGTACTTC.

This clonotype was seen at least ten times. V is TRBV2 and J is TRBJ2-1; no definite D call. V lost 3 bases, J lost 0 bases, and 9 bases lay in between. Germline CDR1 SNHLY, CDR2 FYNNEI. The CDR3 sequence is 15 residues long. The CDR3 DNA sequence: TGTGCCAGCAGTGAGGAGCTGAGCTCCTACAATGAGCAGTTCTTC. Translation gives CASSEELSSYNEQFF.

In this sample, this clonotype turned up a few times. The rearrangement joins TRBV30 to TRBJ2-7; TRBD2 matches at 8 bases. There are 14 residues in the CDR3. J lost 5 bases, V lost 4 bases, and 10 bases had no gene match. Germline V gene data show CDR1 as GTSNPN and CDR2 as SVGIG (reference sequence). In DNA, the CDR3 is TGTGCCTGGACTCGAGCGGGAGTAAGTGACGAGCAGTACTTC. As protein: CAWTRAGVSDEQYF.

The gene calls are TRBV29-1 and TRBJ2-2; 7 bases are shared with TRBD1. Germline trimming cut 4 bases from V and 1 base from J; bases unmatched to any gene: 3. The CDR3 sequence is 14 residues long. In germline, CDR1 is SQVTM, CDR2 ANQGSEA. The CDR3 DNA sequence: TGCAGCGTTGCGAGACAGGGGAACACCGGGGAGCTGTTTTTT. It translates to CSVARQGNTGELFF.

This clonotype was detected ten times or more. The CDR3, as DNA: TGTGCCAGCAGCGAAGGGCCGGGGGATACGCAGTATTTT. This gives the protein CASSEGPGDTQYF. The chain links TRBV3-1 to TRBJ2-3; maybe TRBD2 (5 bases). V lost 5 bases to trimming and J lost 6 bases, with 12 bases between them. Germline CDR1 LGHDT, CDR2 YNNKEL (reference sequence). The CDR3 has 13 amino acids.

At least ten counts were recorded for this clonotype. The CDR3 DNA reads as TGTGCCAGTAGTATCCTTCTGGGGACGGGGCAGCCCCAGCATTTT. This gives the protein CASSILLGTGQPQHF. The chain recombines TRBV19 with TRBJ1-5; D may be TRBD1 (5 bases). CDR3 length: 15 residues. V was cut by 3 bases and J by 7 bases, with 16 bases left in between. The germline V gene has CDR1 LNHDA and CDR2 SQIVND (reference sequence).

This clonotype was found many times. The CDR3 DNA reads TGTGCCAGCAGCGTAGCCGGGTACACTGAAGCTTTCTTT. Translation gives CASSVAGYTEAFF. The J gene is TRBJ1-1, the V gene TRBV9, with D uncertain. V gave up 0 bases and J gave up 3 bases, with 6 bases separating them. Germline CDR1 reads SGDLS; CDR2 reads YYNGEE. The CDR3 is 13 amino acids.